The rows below give T cell receptor beta chains drawn from one sample of a study of CD8 T cells in ankylosing spondylitis. TCRdb reprocessed the 5' RACE reads via MiXCR and lists one record per CDR3 protein. The table lists 700,000 to 850,000 distinct CDR3 sequences, about 12% of them singletons. Sequences were obtained from blood, either unsorted or a sorted T cell fraction (not recorded which). The receptor set was obtained from a male donor with ankylosing spondylitis. Each CDR3 is given with its conserved first and last residue. The order of the fields is CDR3 protein, CDR3 DNA, J gene, clone size, V gene, D gene. D genes are given only for firm matches. Size values are once, few and many counts, or a class for expanded clones, and some rows have none.

CDR3aa: CASSQRTAGAQETQYF
CDR3nt: TGTGCCAGCAGCCAAAGGACAGCGGGGGCCCAAGAGACCCAGTACTTC
j_gene: TRBJ2-5
abundance: few
v_gene: TRBV3-1
d_gene: TRBD2

CDR3aa: CASSPQDKGLAETQYF
CDR3nt: TGCGCCAGCAGTCCACAGGATAAGGGGCTTGCGGAGACCCAGTACTTC
j_gene: TRBJ2-5
abundance: many
v_gene: TRBV5-1
d_gene: -

CDR3aa: CASSPLGATSTDTQYF
CDR3nt: TGTGCCAGCTCACCACTCGGGGCAACTAGCACAGATACGCAGTATTTT
j_gene: TRBJ2-3
abundance: few
v_gene: TRBV18
d_gene: -

CDR3aa: CASSQDRSQGALGYTF
CDR3nt: TGTGCCAGCAGCCAAGATCGATCTCAGGGGGCGCTTGGCTACACCTTC
j_gene: TRBJ1-2
abundance: -
v_gene: TRBV4-2
d_gene: TRBD1

CDR3aa: CASSLGARSYSNQPQHF
CDR3nt: TGTGCCAGCAGCTTAGGGGCCAGAAGTTATAGCAATCAGCCCCAGCATTTT
j_gene: TRBJ1-5
abundance: -
v_gene: TRBV7-8
d_gene: -

CDR3aa: CSVQPPMAYEQYF
CDR3nt: TGCAGCGTGCAGCCCCCTATGGCCTACGAGCAGTACTTC
j_gene: TRBJ2-7
abundance: -
v_gene: TRBV29-1
d_gene: -

CDR3aa: CSARWLAGGLGEQFF
CDR3nt: TGCAGTGCTAGATGGCTAGCGGGGGGGCTAGGTGAGCAGTTCTTC
j_gene: TRBJ2-1
abundance: few
v_gene: TRBV20-1
d_gene: TRBD2

CDR3aa: CSAWDRGPYEQYF
CDR3nt: TGCAGCGCCTGGGACCGGGGCCCGTACGAGCAGTACTTC
j_gene: TRBJ2-7
abundance: many
v_gene: TRBV29-1
d_gene: -

CDR3aa: CASSLVRLRVLESSYNEQFF
CDR3nt: TGTGCCAGCAGCTTAGTTCGTTTGCGGGTCCTGGAGAGCTCCTACAATGAGCAGTTCTTC
j_gene: TRBJ2-1
abundance: -
v_gene: TRBV11-2
d_gene: -

CDR3aa: CASSFPGQSSYEQYF
CDR3nt: TGCGCCAGCAGCTTCCCGGGGCAGAGCTCCTACGAGCAGTACTTC
j_gene: TRBJ2-7
abundance: many
v_gene: TRBV5-1
d_gene: -

CDR3aa: CASSFWPSYEQYF
CDR3nt: TGTGCCAGCAGCTTTTGGCCCTCCTACGAGCAGTACTTC
j_gene: TRBJ2-7
abundance: few
v_gene: TRBV7-9
d_gene: -

CDR3aa: CATSRDTTGYTF
CDR3nt: TGTGCCACCAGCAGAGACACGACGGGCTACACCTTC
j_gene: TRBJ1-2
abundance: -
v_gene: TRBV15
d_gene: -

CDR3aa: CSASEQGKPQHF
CDR3nt: TGCAGTGCTTCGGAACAGGGGAAACCCCAGCATTTT
j_gene: TRBJ1-5
abundance: -
v_gene: TRBV20-1
d_gene: TRBD1

CDR3aa: CASSEGSSNQPQHF
CDR3nt: TGTGCCAGCAGTGAAGGCAGTTCCAATCAGCCCCAGCATTTT
j_gene: TRBJ1-5
abundance: few
v_gene: TRBV2
d_gene: -

CDR3aa: CSASPTGLDPQHF
CDR3nt: TGCAGTGCTAGCCCGACAGGACTTGACCCCCAGCATTTT
j_gene: TRBJ1-5
abundance: few
v_gene: TRBV20-1
d_gene: -

CDR3aa: CSARPRQGPMNTEAFF
CDR3nt: TGCAGTGCTAGACCAAGACAGGGCCCCATGAACACTGAAGCTTTCTTT
j_gene: TRBJ1-1
abundance: -
v_gene: TRBV20-1
d_gene: TRBD1